The text below deals with one T cell receptor beta chain. This entry comes from a study of blood T cell repertoires in COVID-19. Study details: Donors in the United States, Italy and Spain gave samples during acute or convalescent COVID-19. The cDNA or gDNA used as material had been derived from T cells, B-cell-depleted T cells, or PBMCs.

As handled by the study authors: The authors estimated nucleated cell counts from reference gene primer amplification. The repertoire was sequenced with immunoSEQ multiplex PCR; TCRdb's copy has only in-frame clones and lacks some. From that table come the V and J calls and clone size; the DNA was used to work out D and trimming. The table records under 200,000 clones, around nine tenths of them present only once. The CDR3 has 15 residues. The V and J ends lost 2 bases and 7 bases respectively, with 13 bases between them. The germline gives CDR1 SGDLS, CDR2 YYNGEE. Sequences were obtained from peripheral blood. The V gene is TRBV9, the J gene TRBJ1-6; weak D call: TRBD1 (5 bases). The TCR comes from a man between 65 and 85 years old with acute or convalescent COVID-19. The CDR3 region has the DNA TGTGCCAGCAGCGTTGGCGGGACGGTGAATTCACCCCTCCACTTT. Translating it yields CASSVGGTVNSPLHF.